This T cell receptor (beta chain) was profiled in a study of molecular identifiers for immune sequencing clone quantification. Sorted naive CD8 T cells, roughly 19,000 to 1,000,000, were sequenced from 10%, 30% or 50% RNA. Generation of bulk TCR libraries relied on previously described methods and listed TCR primers. TCRdb re-analysed the PCR reads in MiXCR, keeping a single row per CDR3 protein. The sample holds just under 650,000 distinct CDR3 sequences; 15% to 20% are singletons and the top ten take around 0.86%. The CDR3 covers 11 residues. V was shortened by 0 bases and J by 10 bases, with 7 bases between the two germline ends. CDR1 is SGHNT and CDR2 is YYREEE in the germline V gene (reference sequence). This clonotype was seen at least ten times.

The chain uses TRBV5-4 and TRBJ1-1; no firm D call. The sequenced sample consisted of naive CD8+ T cells from blood, with Jurkat cell RNA spiked in. The subset here: FACS-sorted CD8+CD4-CCR7+CD45RA+ naive T cells. This TCR derives from a human donor in good health. Some libraries in this study had Jurkat cell RNA spiked in. In DNA form, the CDR3 reads TGTGCCAGCAGCTTGGGGCCAACAGCTTTCTTT. It is translated as CASSLGPTAFF.